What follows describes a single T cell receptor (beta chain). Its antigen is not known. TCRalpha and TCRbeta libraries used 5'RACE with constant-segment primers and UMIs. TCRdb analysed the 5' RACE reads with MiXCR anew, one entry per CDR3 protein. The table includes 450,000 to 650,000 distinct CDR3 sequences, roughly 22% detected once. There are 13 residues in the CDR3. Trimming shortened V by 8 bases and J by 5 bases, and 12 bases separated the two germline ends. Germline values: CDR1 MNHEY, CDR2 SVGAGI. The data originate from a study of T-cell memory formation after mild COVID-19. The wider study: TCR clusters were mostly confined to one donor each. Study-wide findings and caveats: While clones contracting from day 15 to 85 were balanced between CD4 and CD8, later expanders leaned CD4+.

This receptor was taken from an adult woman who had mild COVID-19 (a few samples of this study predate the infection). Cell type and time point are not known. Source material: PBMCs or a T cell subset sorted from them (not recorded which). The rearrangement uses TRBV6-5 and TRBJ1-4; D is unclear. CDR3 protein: CASYRRKNEKLFF. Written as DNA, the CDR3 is TGTGCCAGCTATAGACGGAAGAATGAAAAACTGTTTTTT.